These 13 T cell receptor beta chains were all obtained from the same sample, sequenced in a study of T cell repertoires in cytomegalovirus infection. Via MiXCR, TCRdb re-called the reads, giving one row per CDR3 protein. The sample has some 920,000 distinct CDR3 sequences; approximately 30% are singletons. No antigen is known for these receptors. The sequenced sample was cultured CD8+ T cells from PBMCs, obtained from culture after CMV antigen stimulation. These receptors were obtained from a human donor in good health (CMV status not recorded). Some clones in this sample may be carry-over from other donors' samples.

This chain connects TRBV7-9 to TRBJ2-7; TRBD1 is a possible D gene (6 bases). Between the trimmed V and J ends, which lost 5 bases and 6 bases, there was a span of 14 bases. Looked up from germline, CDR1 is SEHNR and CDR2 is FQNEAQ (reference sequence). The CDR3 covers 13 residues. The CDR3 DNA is TGTGCCAGCAGCCCAGATTCAGGGGTCGAGCAGTACTTC. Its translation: CASSPDSGVEQYF.

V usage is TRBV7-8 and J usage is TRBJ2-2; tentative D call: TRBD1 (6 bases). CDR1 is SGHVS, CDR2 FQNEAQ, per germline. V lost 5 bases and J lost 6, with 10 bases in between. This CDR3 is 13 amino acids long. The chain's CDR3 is CASSHRAPGELFF. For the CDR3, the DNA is TGTGCCAGCAGCCACAGGGCCCCCGGGGAGCTGTTTTTT.

The DNA for the CDR3 is TGTGCCAGCAGCGAGACAGGGGGCGCGGAGACCCAGTACTTC. As protein: CASSETGGAETQYF. The gene calls are TRBV7-4 and TRBJ2-5; 10 nucleotides align to TRBD1. Germline V gives CDR1 SGHVT, CDR2 SQSDAQ. The CDR3 totals 14 residues. J was trimmed by 5 bases and V by 5 bases; bases with no gene match: 5. Full variable domain (remainder filled in from reference TRBV7-4 and TRBJ2-5): GAGVSQSPRYKVAKRGRDVALRCDSISGHVTLYWYRQTLGQGSEVLTYSQSDAQRDKSGRPSGRFSAERPERSVSTLKIQRTEQGDSAVYLCASSETGGAETQYFGPGTRLLVL.

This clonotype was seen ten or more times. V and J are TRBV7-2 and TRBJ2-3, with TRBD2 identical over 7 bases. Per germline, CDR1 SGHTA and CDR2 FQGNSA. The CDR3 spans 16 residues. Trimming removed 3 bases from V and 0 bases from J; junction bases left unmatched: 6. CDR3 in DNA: TGTGCCAGCAGCTTGTTCGGGGGGTTTAGCACAGATACGCAGTATTTT. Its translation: CASSLFGGFSTDTQYF.

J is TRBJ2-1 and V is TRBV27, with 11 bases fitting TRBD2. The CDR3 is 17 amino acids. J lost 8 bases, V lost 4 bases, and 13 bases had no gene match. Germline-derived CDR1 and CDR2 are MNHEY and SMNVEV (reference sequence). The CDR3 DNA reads TGTGCCAGCAGTTCCTCGGCACTAGCGGGGGTGGGGCATGAGCAGTTCTTC. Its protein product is CASSSSALAGVGHEQFF.

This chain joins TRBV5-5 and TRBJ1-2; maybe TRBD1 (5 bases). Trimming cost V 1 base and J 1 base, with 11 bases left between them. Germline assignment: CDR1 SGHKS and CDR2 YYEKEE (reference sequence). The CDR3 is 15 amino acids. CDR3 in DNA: TGTGCCAGCAGCTTGATCCGGGGGAATAACTATGGCTACACCTTC. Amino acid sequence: CASSLIRGNNYGYTF.

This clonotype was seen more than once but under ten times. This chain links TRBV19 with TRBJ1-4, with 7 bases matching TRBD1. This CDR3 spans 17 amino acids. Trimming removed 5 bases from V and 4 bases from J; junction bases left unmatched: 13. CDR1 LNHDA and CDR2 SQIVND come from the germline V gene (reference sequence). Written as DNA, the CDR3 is TGTGCCAGTAGTGGTTCCATACAGGGACAGTTTAATGAAAAACTGTTTTTT. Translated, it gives CASSGSIQGQFNEKLFF. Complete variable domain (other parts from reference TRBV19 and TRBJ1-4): DGGITQSPKYLFRKEGQNVTLSCEQNLNHDAMYWYRQDPGQGLRLIYYSQIVNDFQKGDIAEGYSVSREKKESFPLTVTSAQKNPTAFYLCASSGSIQGQFNEKLFFGSGTQLSVL.

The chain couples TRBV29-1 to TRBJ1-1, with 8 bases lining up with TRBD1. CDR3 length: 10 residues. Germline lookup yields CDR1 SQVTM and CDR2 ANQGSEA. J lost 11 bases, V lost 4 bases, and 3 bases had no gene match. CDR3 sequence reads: CSVGGQEAFF. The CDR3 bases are TGCAGCGTTGGGGGACAGGAGGCTTTCTTT.

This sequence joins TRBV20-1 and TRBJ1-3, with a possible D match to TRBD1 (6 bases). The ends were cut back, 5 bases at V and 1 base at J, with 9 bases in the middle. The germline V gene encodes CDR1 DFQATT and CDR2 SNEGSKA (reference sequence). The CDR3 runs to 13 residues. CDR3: CSALQGSGNTIYF. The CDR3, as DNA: TGCAGTGCTCTTCAGGGGTCTGGAAACACCATATATTTT.

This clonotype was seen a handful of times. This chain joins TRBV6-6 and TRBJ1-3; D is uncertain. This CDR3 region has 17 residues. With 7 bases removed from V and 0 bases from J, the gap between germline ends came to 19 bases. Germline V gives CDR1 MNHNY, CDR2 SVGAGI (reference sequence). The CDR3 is CASTWSTAALSGNTIYF. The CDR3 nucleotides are TGTGCCAGCACGTGGAGTACGGCTGCACTCTCTGGAAACACCATATATTTT.

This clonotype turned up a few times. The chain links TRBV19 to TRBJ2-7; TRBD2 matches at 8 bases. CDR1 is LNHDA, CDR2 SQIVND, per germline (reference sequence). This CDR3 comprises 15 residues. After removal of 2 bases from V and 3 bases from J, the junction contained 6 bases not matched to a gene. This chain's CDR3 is CASSISRGGIYEQYV. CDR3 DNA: TGTGCCAGTAGTATAAGTCGCGGGGGGATCTACGAGCAGTACGTC.

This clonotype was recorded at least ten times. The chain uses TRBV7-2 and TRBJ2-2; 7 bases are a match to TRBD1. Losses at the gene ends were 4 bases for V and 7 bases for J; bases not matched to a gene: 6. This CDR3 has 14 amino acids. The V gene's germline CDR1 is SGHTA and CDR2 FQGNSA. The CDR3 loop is CASSYETGLGELFF. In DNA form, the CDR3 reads TGTGCCAGCAGCTATGAGACAGGGCTCGGGGAGCTGTTTTTT.

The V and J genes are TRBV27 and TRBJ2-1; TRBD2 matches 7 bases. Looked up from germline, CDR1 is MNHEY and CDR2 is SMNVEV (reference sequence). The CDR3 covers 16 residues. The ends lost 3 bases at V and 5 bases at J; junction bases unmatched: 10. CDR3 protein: CASSFHWGGSNNEQFF. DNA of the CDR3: TGTGCCAGCAGTTTTCATTGGGGGGGTTCTAACAATGAGCAGTTCTTC.